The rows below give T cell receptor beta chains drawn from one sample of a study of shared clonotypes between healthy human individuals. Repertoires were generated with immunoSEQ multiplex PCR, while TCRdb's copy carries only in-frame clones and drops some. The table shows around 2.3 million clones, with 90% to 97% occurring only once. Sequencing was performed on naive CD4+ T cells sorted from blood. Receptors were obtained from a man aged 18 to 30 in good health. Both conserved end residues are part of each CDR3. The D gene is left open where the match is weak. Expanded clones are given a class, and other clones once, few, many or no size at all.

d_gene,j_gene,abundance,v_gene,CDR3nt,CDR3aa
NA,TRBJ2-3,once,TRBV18,TGTGCCAGCTCGCCCCCCGGAGGGGCGAGCACAGATACGCAGTATTTT,CASSPPGGASTDTQYF
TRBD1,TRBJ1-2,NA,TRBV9,TGTGCCAGCAGCGCCCACCAGGGGGCCGGATATGGCTACACCTTC,CASSAHQGAGYGYTF
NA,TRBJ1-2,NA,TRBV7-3,TGTGCCAGCAGCTCCCCCGGGGGGCGAGGCTACACCTTC,CASSSPGGRGYTF
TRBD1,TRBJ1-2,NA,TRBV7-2,TGTGCCAGCAGCTTAGGGACAGGGGTAGGCTACACCTTC,CASSLGTGVGYTF
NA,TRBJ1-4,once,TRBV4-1,TGCGCCAGCAGCCTCGGACATGCAACTAATGAAAAACTGTTTTTT,CASSLGHATNEKLFF
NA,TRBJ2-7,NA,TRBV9,TGTGCCAGCAGCGCAATGGGGACTTCCCTGTACTTC,CASSAMGTSLYF
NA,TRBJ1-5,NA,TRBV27,TGTGCCAGCAGTGCCTCCCATGCCAATCAGCCCCAGCATTTT,CASSASHANQPQHF
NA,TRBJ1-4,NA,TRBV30,TGTGCCTGGAGTGTACGGTCAGGGGTCTTTGAAAAACTGTTTTTT,CAWSVRSGVFEKLFF
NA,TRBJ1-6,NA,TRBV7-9,TGTGCCAGCAGCTTAGTTTTCTCAGGGGATTCACCCCTCCACTTT,CASSLVFSGDSPLHF
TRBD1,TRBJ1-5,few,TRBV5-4,TGTGCCAGCAGCTTGGCAGGGGGCGGTCAGCCCCAGCATTTT,CASSLAGGGQPQHF
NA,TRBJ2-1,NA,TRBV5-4,TGTGCCAGCAGCTTCGACGGTGTCTCCTACAATGAGCAGTTCTTC,CASSFDGVSYNEQFF
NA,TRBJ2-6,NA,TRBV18,TGTGCCAGCTCACCAGGGGTATCAGGGGCCAACGTCCTGACTTTC,CASSPGVSGANVLTF
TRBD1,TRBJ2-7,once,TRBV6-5,TGTGCCAGCAGCCCCGGGACAGGGTCCTCCTACGAGCAGTACTTC,CASSPGTGSSYEQYF
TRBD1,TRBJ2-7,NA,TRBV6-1,TGTGCCACCAGGGACAGCTACGAGCAGTACTTC,CATRDSYEQYF
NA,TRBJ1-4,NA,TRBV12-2,TGTGCAAGTCGCTTAATGAGGACCGCCTGGGGAAAACTGTTTTTT,CASRLMRTAWGKLFF
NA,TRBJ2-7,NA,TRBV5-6,TGTGCCAGCAGCTTGGCCAGGGGCTCTTTTCCATACGAGCAGTACTTC,CASSLARGSFPYEQYF
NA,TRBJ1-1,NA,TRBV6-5,TGTGCCAGCAGCCGGACAGCGAACACTGAAGCTTTCTTT,CASSRTANTEAFF